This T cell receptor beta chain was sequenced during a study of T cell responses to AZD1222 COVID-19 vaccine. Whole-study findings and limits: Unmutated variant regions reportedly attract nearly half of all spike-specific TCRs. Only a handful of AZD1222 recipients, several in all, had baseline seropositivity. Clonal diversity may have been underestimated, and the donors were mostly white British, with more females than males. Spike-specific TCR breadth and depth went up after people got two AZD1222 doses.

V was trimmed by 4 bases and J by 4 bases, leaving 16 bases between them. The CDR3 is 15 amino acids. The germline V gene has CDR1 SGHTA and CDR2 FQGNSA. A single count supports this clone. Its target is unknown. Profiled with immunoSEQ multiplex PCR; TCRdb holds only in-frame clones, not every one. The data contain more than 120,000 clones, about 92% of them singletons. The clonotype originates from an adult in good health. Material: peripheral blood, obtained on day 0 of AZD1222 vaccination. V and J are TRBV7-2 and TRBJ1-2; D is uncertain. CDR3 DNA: TGTGCCAGCAGCTCAACTCCGACGAATTTCTATGGCTACACCTTC. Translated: CASSSTPTNFYGYTF.